There are a few counts of the clone carrying this T cell receptor beta chain. The antigen is undetermined. This sample was taken from a study of T cells after yellow fever vaccination. Study details: When fractions had low cell numbers, they were prepared with SMART-Seq v4 Ultra Low Input.

General observations from the study: Booster samples showed a return of most primary-vaccination clones (roughly 96% CD4, approximately 85% CD8).

5'RACE template switching generated TCR cDNA, adding a universal primer site and UMIs. TCRdb redid the calling of the 5' RACE reads with MiXCR, one entry per CDR3 protein. Among about 580,000 distinct CDR3 sequences, about 15% were seen once, and the ten largest hold 17%. V was pared by 0 bases and J by 3 bases, with 5 bases of the junction left unmatched. The length of the CDR3 is 15 residues. Germline values: CDR1 SGDLS, CDR2 YYNGEE. This sequence was found in a man younger than 35 who received the YFV17D yellow fever vaccine. The material was PBMCs, obtained around 5 days after the first yellow fever vaccination. This rearrangement joins TRBV9 to TRBJ2-7; 8 bases align to TRBD1. The CDR3 DNA sequence: TGTGCCAGCAGCGTAGTCCCAGGGGGCCTCTACGAGCAGTACTTC. Protein product: CASSVVPGGLYEQYF.